This T cell receptor beta chain was obtained from a study of cytomegalovirus exposure and HLA in healthy donors (dated by TCRdb to 2016 to 2017). Background for the entire study: According to a later analysis, the approximately 120 validation repertoires were produced on the same platform as the roughly 600 repertoires of the first cohort. The study aimed to test whether signatures of past pathogen exposure could be identified by cataloging public T cell receptors. Besides the first cohort of around 700 subjects, a separate validation cohort made up of 90 to 150 different subjects was used. To predict cytomegalovirus infection status, the study combined high-throughput TCR immunosequencing, statistical association of individual TCRs with disease status, and machine learning.

The donors belonged to the validation cohort of about 120 subjects, which was separate from the approximately 700-subject first cohort. Receptor amplification or capture employed the immunoSEQ multiplex PCR assay. Turning to the authors' computational methods: A statistical classification framework was built for diagnosing cytomegalovirus status from the catalog of TCR beta chain sequences. Not all clones reach the TCRdb copy of this immuneACCESS table, which keeps in-frame sequences only. Checked studies attribute under half of the gap to unresolved V genes and leave the rest unexplained. The D gene and trimming were derived from the DNA, and the V and J assignments and clone size from that table. The table for this sample lists roughly 300,000 clones; 86% of them were counted only once. The ten largest clones represent 0.75% to 0.85% of the sample. Remarks on this clone: Its specific antigen is unknown. No much larger clone exists at a distance of one base, and base qualities are not known.

The investigation overall reported the following: It was suggested by the authors that the approach could potentially be generalized to other disease states and immunological phenotypes. A few of the identified cytomegalovirus-associated TCR beta chains were confirmed in vitro to be specific for cytomegalovirus antigens. Of the cluster scores, 85% to 95% were above 0 in a later analysis, which found that TCRs clustered in the first cohort also tended to co-occur in the 110 or so validation repertoires. Cytomegalovirus status was reported to be diagnosed by the classifier with high specificity and sensitivity in both the original and validation cohorts. The study gave a list of about 150 TCR beta chains associated with cytomegalovirus. Most TCR sequences were observed very rarely across donors, whereas some public TCRs were present in many individuals. The validation cohort had no HLA typing available for a later analysis, so co-occurrence within that cohort was assessed over all 130 or so repertoires.

The sequence came from a woman aged 18-29 years in good health and CMV-seronegative. Specimen: PBMCs.

The DNA sequence is TGTGCCACAAGAGGGGTAGCGGGATACTCCTACGAGCAGTACTTC. This encodes CATRGVAGYSYEQYF. The rearranged segments are TRBV6-5 and TRBJ2-7, with 8 bases aligning to TRBD2. V has 10 bases trimmed and J has 0 bases trimmed; junction bases matching no gene number 11. From the germline V gene, CDR1 is MNHEY and CDR2 is SVGAGI. There are 15 amino acids in the CDR3, from cysteine to phenylalanine inclusive. Only the CDR3 portion is preserved as DNA: 45 bases, with reading frame beginning at the first base.